This TCR beta chain comes out of a study of CD8 T cells in ankylosing spondylitis. In TCRdb, the 5' RACE reads were re-called with MiXCR into one record per CDR3 protein. Among about 150,000 distinct CDR3 sequences listed, around 7.9% were seen once. This clonotype was seen repeatedly, ten times or more. The sequencing sample was made of blood, either unsorted or a sorted T cell fraction (not recorded which). This receptor was obtained from a female donor with ankylosing spondylitis or in good health (not recorded which).

CDR3 region: CASSSDGQGPGYTF. CDR3 DNA: TGCGCCAGCAGCTCGGATGGACAGGGGCCTGGCTACACCTTC. This chain connects TRBV5-1 to TRBJ1-2; 9 bases fit TRBD1. The CDR3 extends over 14 amino acids. CDR1 SGHRS and CDR2 YFSETQ come from the germline V gene. V lost 3 bases, J lost 7 bases, and 7 bases stayed unmatched.